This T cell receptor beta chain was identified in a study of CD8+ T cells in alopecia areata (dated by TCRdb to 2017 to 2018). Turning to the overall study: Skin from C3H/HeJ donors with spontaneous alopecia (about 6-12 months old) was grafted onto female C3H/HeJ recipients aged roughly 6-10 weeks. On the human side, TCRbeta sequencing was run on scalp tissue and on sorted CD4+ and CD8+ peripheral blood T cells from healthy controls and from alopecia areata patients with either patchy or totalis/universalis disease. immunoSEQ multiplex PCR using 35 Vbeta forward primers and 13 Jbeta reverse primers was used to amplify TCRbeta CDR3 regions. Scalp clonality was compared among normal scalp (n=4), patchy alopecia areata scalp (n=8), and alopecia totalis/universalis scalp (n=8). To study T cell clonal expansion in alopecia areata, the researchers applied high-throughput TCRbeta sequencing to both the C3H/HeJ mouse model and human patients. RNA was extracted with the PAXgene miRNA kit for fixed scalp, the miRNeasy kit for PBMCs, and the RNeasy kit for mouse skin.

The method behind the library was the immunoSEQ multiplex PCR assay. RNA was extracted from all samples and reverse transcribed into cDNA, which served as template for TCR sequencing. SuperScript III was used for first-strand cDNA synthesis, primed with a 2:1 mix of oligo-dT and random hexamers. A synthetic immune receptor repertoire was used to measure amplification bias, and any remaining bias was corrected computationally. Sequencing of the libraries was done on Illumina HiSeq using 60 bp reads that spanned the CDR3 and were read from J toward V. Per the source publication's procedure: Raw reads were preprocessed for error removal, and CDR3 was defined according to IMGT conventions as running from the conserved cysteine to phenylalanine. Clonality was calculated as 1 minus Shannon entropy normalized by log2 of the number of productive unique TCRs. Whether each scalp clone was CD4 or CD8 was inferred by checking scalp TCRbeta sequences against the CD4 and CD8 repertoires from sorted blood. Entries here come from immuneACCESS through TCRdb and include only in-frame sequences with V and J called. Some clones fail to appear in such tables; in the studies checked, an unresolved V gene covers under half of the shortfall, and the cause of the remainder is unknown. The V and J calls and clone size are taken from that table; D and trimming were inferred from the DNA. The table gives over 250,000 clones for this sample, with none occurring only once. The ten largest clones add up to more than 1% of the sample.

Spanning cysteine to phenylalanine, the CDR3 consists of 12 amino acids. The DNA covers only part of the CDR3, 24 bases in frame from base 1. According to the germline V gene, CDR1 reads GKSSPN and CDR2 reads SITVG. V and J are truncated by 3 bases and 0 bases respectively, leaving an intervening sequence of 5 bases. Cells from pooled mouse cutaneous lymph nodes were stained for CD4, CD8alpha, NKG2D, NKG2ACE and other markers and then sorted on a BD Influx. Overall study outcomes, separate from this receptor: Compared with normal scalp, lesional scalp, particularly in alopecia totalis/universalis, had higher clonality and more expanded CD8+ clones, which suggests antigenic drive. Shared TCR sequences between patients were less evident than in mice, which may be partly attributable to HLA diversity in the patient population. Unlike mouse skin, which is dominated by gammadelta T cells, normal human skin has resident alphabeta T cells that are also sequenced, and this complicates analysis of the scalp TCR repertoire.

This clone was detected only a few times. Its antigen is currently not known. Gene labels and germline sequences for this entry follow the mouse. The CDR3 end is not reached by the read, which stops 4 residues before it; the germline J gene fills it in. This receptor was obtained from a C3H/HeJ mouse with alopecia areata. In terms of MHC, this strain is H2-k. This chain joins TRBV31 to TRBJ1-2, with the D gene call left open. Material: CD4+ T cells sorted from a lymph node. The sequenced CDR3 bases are TGTGCCTGGAGCGCTGCAAACTCC. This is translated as CAWSAANS. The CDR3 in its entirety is CAWSAANSDYTF.